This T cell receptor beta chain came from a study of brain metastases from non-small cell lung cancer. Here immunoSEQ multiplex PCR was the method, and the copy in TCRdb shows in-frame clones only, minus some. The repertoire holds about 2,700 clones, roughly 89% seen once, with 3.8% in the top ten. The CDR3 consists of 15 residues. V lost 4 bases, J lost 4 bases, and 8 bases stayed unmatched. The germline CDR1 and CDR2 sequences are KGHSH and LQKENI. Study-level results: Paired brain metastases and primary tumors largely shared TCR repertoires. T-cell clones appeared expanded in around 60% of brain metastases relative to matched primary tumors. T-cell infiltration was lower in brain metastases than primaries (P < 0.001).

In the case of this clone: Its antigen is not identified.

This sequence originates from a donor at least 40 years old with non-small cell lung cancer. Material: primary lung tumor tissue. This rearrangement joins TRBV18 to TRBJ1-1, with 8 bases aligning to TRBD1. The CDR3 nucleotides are TGTGCCAGCTCACTTGCAGGGGGCAAGAGCACTGAAGCTTTCTTT. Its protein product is CASSLAGGKSTEAFF.